The clone carrying this T cell receptor beta chain has ten or more counts. The data were obtained in a study of cytomegalovirus exposure and HLA in healthy donors. Both 60 Vbeta primers and 13 Jbeta primers went into the PCR. In the authors' methods: The authors later counted about 80 million unique TCR beta chains, 9 million to 12 million of them shared. Assay: immunoSEQ multiplex PCR; the TCRdb copy retains only in-frame clones and omits some. The V and J calls and clone size come from that table; D and trimming were worked out from the DNA. This sample carries 150,000 to 200,000 clones, approximately 59% of them seen once, and the ten largest clones take less than 3%. Trimming stripped 1 base from V and 3 bases from J, with 9 bases between. CDR1 is MNHNS and CDR2 is SASEGT in the germline V gene. The CDR3 runs to 14 residues.

The rearrangement uses TRBV6-1 and TRBJ1-1; D remains ambiguous. The sequenced sample consisted of PBMCs. This sequence originates from a man aged 35-49 years in good health and CMV-seronegative. CDR3 coding DNA: TGTGCCAGCAGTGAAGGTGCCGGGGACACTGAAGCTTTCTTT. Translated, it gives CASSEGAGDTEAFF.